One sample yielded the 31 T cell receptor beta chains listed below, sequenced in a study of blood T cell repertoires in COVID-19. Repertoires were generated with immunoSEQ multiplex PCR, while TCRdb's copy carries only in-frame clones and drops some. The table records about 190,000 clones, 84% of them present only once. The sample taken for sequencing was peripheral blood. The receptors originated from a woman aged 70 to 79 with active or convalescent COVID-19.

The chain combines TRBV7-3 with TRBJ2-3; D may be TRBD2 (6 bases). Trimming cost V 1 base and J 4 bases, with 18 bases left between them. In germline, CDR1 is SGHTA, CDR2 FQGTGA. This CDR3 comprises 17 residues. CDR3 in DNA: TGTGCCAGCAGCTTAATTAAACTAGCCCAAGGCGCAGATACGCAGTATTTT. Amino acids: CASSLIKLAQGADTQYF.

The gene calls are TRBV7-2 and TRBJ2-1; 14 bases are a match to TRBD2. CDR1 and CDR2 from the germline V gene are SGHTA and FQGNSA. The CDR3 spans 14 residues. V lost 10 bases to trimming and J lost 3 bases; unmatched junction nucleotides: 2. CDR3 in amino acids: CATGTSGSYNEQFF. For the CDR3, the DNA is TGTGCCACTGGGACTAGCGGGAGCTACAATGAGCAGTTCTTC.

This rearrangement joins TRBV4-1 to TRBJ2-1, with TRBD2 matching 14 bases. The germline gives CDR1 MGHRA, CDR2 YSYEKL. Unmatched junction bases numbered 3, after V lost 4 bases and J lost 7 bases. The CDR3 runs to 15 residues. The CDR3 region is CASSRLAGGGNEQFF. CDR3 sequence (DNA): TGCGCCAGCAGCCGACTAGCGGGAGGGGGGAATGAGCAGTTCTTC.

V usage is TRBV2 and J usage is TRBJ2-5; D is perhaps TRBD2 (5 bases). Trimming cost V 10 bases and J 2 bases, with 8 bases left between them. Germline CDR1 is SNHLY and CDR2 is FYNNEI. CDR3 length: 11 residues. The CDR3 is CAKAEQETQYF. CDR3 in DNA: TGTGCCAAAGCGGAACAAGAGACCCAGTACTTC.

CDR3 protein: CATSRDGAGGPTGELFF. CDR3 DNA: TGTGCCACCAGCAGAGATGGGGCGGGAGGGCCCACCGGGGAGCTGTTTTTT. The genes are TRBV15 and TRBJ2-2; 9 bases map to TRBD2. The CDR3 extends over 17 amino acids. Germline CDR1 and CDR2: LNHNV and YYDKDF (reference sequence). Trimming removed 0 bases from V and 4 bases from J; junction bases left unmatched: 6.

This CDR3 reads CASSPGTRGSYEQYF. CDR3 DNA sequence: TGTGCCAGCTCACCGGGCACCAGGGGTTCCTACGAGCAGTACTTC. This chain links TRBV18 with TRBJ2-7, with D perhaps matching TRBD1 (6 bases). Between the trimmed V and J ends, which lost 3 bases and 1 base, there was a span of 13 bases. Germline CDR1 KGHSH, CDR2 LQKENI. The CDR3 spans 15 residues.

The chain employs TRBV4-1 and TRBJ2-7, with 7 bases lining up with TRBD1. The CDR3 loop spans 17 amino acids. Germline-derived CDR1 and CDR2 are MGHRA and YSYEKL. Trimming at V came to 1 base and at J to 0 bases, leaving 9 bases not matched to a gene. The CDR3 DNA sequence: TGCGCCAGCAGCCAAGTTTCCGGGACAGTTAGCTCCTACGAGCAGTACTTC. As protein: CASSQVSGTVSSYEQYF.

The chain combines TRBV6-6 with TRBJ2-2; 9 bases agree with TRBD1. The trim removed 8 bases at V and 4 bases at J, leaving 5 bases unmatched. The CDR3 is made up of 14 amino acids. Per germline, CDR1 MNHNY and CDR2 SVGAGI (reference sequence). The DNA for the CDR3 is TGTGCCAGCCGGGACAGGGTTGGCACCGGGGAGCTGTTTTTT. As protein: CASRDRVGTGELFF.

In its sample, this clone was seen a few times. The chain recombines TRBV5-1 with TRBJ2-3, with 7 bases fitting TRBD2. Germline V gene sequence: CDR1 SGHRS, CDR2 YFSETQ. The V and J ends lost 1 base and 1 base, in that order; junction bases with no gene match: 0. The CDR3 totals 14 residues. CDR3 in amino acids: CASSLTSGTDTQYF. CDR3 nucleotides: TGCGCCAGCAGCTTGACTAGCGGCACAGATACGCAGTATTTT.

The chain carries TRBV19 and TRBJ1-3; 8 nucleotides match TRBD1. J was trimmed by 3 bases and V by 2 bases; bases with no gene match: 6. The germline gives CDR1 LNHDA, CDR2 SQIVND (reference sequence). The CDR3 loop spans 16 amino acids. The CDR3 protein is CASSIIPGTGGNTIYF. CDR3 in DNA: TGTGCCAGTAGTATAATCCCCGGGACAGGTGGAAACACCATATATTTT. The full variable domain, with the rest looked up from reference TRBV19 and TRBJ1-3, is DGGITQSPKYLFRKEGQNVTLSCEQNLNHDAMYWYRQDPGQGLRLIYYSQIVNDFQKGDIAEGYSVSREKKESFPLTVTSAQKNPTAFYLCASSIIPGTGGNTIYFGEGSWLTVV.

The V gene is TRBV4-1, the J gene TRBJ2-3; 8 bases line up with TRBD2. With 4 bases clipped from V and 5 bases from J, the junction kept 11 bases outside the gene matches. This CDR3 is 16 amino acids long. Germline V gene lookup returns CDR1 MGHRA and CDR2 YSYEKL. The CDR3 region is CASSLGRATFRDTQYF. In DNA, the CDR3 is TGCGCCAGCAGCCTCGGGAGGGCGACGTTTCGAGATACGCAGTATTTT.

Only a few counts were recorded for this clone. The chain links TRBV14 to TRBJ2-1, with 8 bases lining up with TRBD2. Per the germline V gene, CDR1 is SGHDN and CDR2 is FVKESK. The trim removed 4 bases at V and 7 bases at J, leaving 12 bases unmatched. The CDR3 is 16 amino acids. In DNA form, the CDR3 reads TGTGCCAGCAGCCCCTGGGTACTAGCGGCAACGAATGAGCAGTTCTTC. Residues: CASSPWVLAATNEQFF.

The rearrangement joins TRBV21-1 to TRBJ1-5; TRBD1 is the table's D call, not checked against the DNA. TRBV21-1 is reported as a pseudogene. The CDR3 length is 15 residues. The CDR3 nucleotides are TGTGCCAGCAGCAAAGCCAGGACAGGGCATCAGCCCCAGCATTTT. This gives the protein CASSKARTGHQPQHF.

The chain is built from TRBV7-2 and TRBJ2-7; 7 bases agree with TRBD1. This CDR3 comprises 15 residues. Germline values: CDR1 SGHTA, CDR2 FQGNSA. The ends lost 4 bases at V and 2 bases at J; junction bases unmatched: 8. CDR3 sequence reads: CASSSAGTVTYEQYF. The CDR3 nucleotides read TGTGCCAGCAGCTCGGCCGGGACAGTCACCTACGAGCAGTACTTC.

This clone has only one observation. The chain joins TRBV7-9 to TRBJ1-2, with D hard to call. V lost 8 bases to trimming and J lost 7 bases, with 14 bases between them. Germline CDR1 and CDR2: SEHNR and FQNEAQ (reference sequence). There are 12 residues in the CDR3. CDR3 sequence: CASYVRRFGYTF. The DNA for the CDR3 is TGTGCCAGCTATGTTAGGAGATTTGGCTACACCTTC.

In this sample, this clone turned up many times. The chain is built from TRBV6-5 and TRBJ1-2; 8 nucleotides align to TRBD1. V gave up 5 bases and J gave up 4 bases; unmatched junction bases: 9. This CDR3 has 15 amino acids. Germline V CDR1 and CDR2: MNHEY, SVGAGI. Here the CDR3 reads CASSTEYRGAYGYTF. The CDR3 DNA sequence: TGTGCCAGCAGTACCGAGTACAGGGGGGCCTATGGCTACACCTTC.

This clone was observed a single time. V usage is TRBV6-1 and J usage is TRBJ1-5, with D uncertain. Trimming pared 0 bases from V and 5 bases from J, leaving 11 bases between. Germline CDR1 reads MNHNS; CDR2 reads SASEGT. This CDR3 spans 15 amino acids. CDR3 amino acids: CASSEALTSYQPQHF. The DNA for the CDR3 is TGTGCCAGCAGTGAAGCGTTGACATCGTATCAGCCCCAGCATTTT.

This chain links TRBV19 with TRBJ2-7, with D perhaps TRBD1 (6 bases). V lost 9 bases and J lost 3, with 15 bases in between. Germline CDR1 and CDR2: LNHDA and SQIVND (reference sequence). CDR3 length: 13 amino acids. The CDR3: CASSQGSLYEQYF. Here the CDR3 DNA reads TGTGCCAGCTCACAGGGTTCCCTCTACGAGCAGTACTTC.

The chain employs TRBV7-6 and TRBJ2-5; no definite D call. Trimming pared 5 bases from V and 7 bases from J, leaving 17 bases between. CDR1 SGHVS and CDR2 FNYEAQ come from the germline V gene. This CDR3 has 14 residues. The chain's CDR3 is CASSASGARGTQYF. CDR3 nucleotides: TGTGCCAGCAGCGCCTCCGGTGCGCGAGGGACCCAGTACTTC.

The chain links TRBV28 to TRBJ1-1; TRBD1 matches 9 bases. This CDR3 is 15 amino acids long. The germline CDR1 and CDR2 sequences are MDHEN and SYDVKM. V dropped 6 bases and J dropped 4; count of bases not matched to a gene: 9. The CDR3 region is CASRKQGAKSTEAFF. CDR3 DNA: TGTGCCAGCAGGAAACAGGGGGCGAAGAGCACTGAAGCTTTCTTT. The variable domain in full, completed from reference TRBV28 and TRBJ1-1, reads DVKVTQSSRYLVKRTGEKVFLECVQDMDHENMFWYRQDPGLGLRLIYFSYDVKMKEKGDIPEGYSVSREKKERFSLILESASTNQTSMYLCASRKQGAKSTEAFFGQGTRLTVV.

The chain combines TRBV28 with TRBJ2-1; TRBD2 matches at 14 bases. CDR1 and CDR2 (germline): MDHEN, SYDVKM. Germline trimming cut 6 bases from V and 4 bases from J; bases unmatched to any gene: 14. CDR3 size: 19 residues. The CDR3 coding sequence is TGTGCCAGCAGCCCTAGACTAGCGGGAGGGGACCTCATATACAATGAGCAGTTCTTC. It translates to CASSPRLAGGDLIYNEQFF.

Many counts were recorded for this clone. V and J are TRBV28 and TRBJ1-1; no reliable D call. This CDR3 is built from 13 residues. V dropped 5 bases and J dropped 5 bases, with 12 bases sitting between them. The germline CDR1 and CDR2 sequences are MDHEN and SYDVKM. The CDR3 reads CASSLRAGTEAFF. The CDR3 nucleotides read TGTGCCAGCAGTCTTCGGGCGGGGACTGAAGCTTTCTTT.

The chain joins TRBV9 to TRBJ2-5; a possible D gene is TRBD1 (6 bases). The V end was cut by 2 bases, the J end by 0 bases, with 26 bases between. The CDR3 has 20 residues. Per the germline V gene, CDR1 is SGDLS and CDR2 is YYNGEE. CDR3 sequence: CASSVRGGRSSSPYQETQYF. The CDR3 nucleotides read TGTGCCAGCAGCGTCCGAGGGGGAAGGTCCTCCTCCCCGTACCAAGAGACCCAGTACTTC.

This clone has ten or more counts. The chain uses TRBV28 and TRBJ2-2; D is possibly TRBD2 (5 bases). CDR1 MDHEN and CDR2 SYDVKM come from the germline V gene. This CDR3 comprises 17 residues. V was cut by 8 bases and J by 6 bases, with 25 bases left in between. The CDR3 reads CASRSLGGVPFSGELFF. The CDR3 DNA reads TGTGCCAGCCGTTCCCTCGGAGGAGTCCCATTTTCCGGGGAGCTGTTTTTT.

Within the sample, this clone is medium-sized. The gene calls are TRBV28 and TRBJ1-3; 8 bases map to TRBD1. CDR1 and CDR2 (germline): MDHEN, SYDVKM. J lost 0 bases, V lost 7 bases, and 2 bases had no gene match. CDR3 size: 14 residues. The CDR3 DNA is TGTGCCAGCACAACAGGGGGCTCTGGAAACACCATATATTTT. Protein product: CASTTGGSGNTIYF.

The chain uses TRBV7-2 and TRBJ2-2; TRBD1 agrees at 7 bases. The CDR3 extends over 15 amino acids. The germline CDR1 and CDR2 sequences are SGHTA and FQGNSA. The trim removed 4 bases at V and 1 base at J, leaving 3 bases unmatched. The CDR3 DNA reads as TGTGCCAGCAGCTCGGGACAGCTGAACACCGGGGAGCTGTTTTTT. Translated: CASSSGQLNTGELFF.

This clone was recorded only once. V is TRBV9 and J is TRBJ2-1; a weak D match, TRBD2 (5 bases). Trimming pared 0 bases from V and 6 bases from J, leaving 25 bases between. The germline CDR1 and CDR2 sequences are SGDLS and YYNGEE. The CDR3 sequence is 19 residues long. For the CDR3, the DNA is TGTGCCAGCAGCGTAGACCCGGTATGGACTCCACAAGGCCCCAATGAGCAGTTCTTC. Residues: CASSVDPVWTPQGPNEQFF.

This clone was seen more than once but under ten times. The CDR3 region has the DNA TGTGCCAGTAGTATAGGGAGCTTTAGCAATCAGCCCCAGCATTTT. Its protein product is CASSIGSFSNQPQHF. The chain combines TRBV19 with TRBJ1-5; no reliable D call. V lost 1 base and J 0 bases, leaving 7 bases between the germline ends. CDR1 LNHDA and CDR2 SQIVND come from the germline V gene (reference sequence). The length of the CDR3 is 15 residues. Full variable domain (rest looked up from reference TRBV19 and TRBJ1-5): DGGITQSPKYLFRKEGQNVTLSCEQNLNHDAMYWYRQDPGQGLRLIYYSQIVNDFQKGDIAEGYSVSREKKESFPLTVTSAQKNPTAFYLCASSIGSFSNQPQHFGDGTRLSIL.

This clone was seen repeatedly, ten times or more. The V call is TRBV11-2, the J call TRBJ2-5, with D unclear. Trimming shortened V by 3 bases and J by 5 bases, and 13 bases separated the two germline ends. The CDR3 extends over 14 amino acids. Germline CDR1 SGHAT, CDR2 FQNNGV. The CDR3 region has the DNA TGTGCCAGCAGCTTGGAGTTAGGTGGGGAGACCCAGTACTTC. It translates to CASSLELGGETQYF.

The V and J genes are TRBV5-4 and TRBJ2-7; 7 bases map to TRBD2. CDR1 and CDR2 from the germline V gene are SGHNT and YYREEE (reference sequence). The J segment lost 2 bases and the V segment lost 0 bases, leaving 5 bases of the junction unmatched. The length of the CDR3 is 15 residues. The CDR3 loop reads CASSLVTGGPYEQYF. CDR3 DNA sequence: TGTGCCAGCAGCTTGGTAACGGGAGGCCCCTACGAGCAGTACTTC.

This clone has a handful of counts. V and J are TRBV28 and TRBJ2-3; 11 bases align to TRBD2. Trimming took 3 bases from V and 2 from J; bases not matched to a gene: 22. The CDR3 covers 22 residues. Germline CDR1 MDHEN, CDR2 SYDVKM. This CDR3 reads CASSFPGPPFSGRASDTDTQYF. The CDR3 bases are TGTGCCAGCAGTTTCCCGGGTCCTCCCTTTAGCGGGAGGGCGTCAGACACAGATACGCAGTATTTT.